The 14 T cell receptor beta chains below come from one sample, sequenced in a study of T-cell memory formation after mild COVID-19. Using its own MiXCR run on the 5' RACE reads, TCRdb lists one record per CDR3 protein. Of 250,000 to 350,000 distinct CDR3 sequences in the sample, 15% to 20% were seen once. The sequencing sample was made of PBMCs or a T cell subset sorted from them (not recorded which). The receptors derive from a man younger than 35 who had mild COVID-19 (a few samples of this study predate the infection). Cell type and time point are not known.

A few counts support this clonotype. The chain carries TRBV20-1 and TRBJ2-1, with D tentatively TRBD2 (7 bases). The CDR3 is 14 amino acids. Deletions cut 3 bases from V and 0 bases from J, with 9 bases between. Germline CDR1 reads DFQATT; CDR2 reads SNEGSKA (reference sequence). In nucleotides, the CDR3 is TGCAGTGCTAGCGGGGGGCTCTCCTACAATGAGCAGTTCTTC. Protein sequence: CSASGGLSYNEQFF.

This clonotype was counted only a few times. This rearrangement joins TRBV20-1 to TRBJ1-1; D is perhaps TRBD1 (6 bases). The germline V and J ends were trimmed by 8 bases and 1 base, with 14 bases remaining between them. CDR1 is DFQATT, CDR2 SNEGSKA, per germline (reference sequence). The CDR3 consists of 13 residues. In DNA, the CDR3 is TGCAGTACTCCAGGGGTCGGGAACACTGAAGCTTTCTTT. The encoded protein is CSTPGVGNTEAFF.

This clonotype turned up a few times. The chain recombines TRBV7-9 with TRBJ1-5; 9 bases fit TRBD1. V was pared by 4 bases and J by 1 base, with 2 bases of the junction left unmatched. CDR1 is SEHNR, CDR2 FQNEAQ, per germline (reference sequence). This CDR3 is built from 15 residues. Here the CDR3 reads CASSSTGGSNQPQHF. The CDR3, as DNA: TGTGCCAGCAGCTCGACAGGGGGGAGCAATCAGCCCCAGCATTTT. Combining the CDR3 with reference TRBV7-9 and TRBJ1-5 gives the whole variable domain DTGVSQNPRHKITKRGQNVTFRCDPISEHNRLYWYRQTLGQGPEFLTYFQNEAQLEKSRLLSDRFSAERPKGSFSTLEIQRTEQGDSAMYLCASSSTGGSNQPQHFGDGTRLSIL.

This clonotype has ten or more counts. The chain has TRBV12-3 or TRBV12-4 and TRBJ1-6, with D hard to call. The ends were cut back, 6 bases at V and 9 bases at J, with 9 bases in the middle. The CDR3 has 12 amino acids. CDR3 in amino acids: CASSRSGSPLHF. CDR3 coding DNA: TGTGCCAGCAGCCGGAGCGGTTCACCCCTCCACTTT.

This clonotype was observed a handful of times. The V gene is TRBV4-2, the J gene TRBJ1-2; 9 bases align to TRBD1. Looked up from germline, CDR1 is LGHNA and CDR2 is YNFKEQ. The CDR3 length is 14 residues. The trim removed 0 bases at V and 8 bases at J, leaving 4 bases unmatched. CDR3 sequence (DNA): TGTGCCAGCAGCCAAGATACGGGGACAGGGGGCTACACCTTC. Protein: CASSQDTGTGGYTF.

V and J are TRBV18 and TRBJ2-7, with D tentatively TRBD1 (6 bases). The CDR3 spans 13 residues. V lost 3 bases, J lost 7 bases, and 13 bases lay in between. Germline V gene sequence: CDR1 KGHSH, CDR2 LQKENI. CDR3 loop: CASSPSRRGEQYV. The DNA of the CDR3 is TGTGCCAGCTCACCCAGCCGCAGGGGTGAGCAGTACGTC.

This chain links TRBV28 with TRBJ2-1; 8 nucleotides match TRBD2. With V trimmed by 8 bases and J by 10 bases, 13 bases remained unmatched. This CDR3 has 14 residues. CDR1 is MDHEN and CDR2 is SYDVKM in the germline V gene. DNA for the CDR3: TGTGCCAGCCTTACTTCGGGGGGGCCTCGAGAGCAGTTCTTC. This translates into CASLTSGGPREQFF.

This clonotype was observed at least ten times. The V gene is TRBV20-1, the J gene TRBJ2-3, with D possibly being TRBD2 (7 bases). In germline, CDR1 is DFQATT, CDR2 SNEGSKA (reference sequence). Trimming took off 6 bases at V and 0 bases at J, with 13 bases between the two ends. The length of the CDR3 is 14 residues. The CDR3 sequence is CSAAGGLSTDTQYF. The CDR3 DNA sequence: TGCAGTGCCGCCGGGGGGCTGAGCACAGATACGCAGTATTTT.

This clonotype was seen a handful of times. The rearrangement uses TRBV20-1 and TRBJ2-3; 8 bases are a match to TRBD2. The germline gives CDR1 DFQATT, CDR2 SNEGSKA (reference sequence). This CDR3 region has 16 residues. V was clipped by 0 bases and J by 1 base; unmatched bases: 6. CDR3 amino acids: CSARDLIAGRTDTQYF. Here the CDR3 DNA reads TGCAGTGCTAGAGATCTGATAGCGGGGCGCACAGATACGCAGTATTTT.

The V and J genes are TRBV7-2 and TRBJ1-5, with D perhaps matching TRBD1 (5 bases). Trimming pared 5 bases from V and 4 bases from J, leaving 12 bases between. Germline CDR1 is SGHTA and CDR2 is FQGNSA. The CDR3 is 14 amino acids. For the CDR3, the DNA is TGTGCCAGCAGCCCGAGGGGCGCGAATCAGCCCCAGCATTTT. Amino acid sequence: CASSPRGANQPQHF.

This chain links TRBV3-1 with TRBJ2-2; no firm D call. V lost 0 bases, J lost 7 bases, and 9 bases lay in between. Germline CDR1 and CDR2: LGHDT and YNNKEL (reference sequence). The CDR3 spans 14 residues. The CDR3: CASSQEGWRGELFF. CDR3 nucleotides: TGTGCCAGCAGCCAAGAAGGTTGGCGCGGGGAGCTGTTTTTT.

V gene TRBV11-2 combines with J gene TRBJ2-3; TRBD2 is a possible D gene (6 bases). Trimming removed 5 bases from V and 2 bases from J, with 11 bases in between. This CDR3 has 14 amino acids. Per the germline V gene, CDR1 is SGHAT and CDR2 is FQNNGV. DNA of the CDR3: TGTGCCAGCAGCCTTAGGACTACCACAGATACGCAGTATTTT. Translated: CASSLRTTTDTQYF.

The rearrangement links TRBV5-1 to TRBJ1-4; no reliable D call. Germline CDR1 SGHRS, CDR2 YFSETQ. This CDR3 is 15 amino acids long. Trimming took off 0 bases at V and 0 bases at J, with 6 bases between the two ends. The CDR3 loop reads CASSLGYATNEKLFF. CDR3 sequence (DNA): TGCGCCAGCAGCTTGGGATACGCAACTAATGAAAAACTGTTTTTT.

As DNA, the CDR3 is TGCAGTGCTAGAGAGCAGGGGAATCAGCCCCAGCATTTT. Protein product: CSAREQGNQPQHF. The chain employs TRBV20-1 and TRBJ1-5; tentative D call: TRBD1 (6 bases). This CDR3 has 13 amino acids. V lost 0 bases and J 4 bases, leaving 7 bases between the germline ends. Germline V CDR1 and CDR2: DFQATT, SNEGSKA (reference sequence).